This is a list of T cell receptor beta chains from one sample in a study of blood T cell repertoires in COVID-19. Clones were read by immunoSEQ multiplex PCR, and TCRdb kept only the in-frame ones, dropping some. The sample consists of 250,000 to 350,000 clones, around 89% of them appearing once. Sequenced sample: peripheral blood. The source of these receptors is a man aged 25-45 years with acute or convalescent COVID-19. The CDR3 runs from the conserved cysteine through the conserved F or W. D genes are given only for firm matches. Not every row has a clone size; where given, it reads once, few, many or a size class.

>NA|TRBD1|15|TRBV2|TRBJ1-4
TGTGCCAGCACCACACAGGGGGGACCTAATGAAAAACTGTTTTTT
CASTTQGGPNEKLFF
>once|TRBD1|17|TRBV6-6|TRBJ1-4
TGTGCCAGCAGTCGATACATTATCGGGACAGGGAGTGAAAAACTGTTTTTT
CASSRYIIGTGSEKLFF
>NA|TRBD1|17|TRBV28|TRBJ2-1
TGTGCCAGCACCAACTCCGGGACAGCGATCTCCTACAATGAGCAGTTCTTC
CASTNSGTAISYNEQFF
>NA|TRBD1|20|TRBV4-1|TRBJ1-6
TGCGCCAGCAGCCAAAAGTCCGGGACAGGGGGAAGCCCGAATAATTCACCCCTCCACTTT
CASSQKSGTGGSPNNSPLHF
>NA|TRBD2|15|TRBV7-3|TRBJ2-1
TGTGCCAGCAGCTTAAATAGCGGGGGAATAGGAGAGCAGTTCTTC
CASSLNSGGIGEQFF
>NA|NA|15|TRBV6-1|TRBJ2-7
TGTGCCAGCAGTGAAGTCGGTACAGGGTCCTACGAGCAGTACTTC
CASSEVGTGSYEQYF
>NA|NA|14|TRBV6-4|TRBJ1-1
TGTGCCAGCAGTGATGGTAGATCAGGTGATGAAGCTTTCTTT
CASSDGRSGDEAFF
>NA|NA|13|TRBV2|TRBJ1-1
TGTGCCAGCAATTACAGGTTGAACACTGAAGCTTTCTTT
CASNYRLNTEAFF
>NA|NA|13|TRBV28|TRBJ2-3
TGTGCCACAACCGGGACACCATCTGATACGCAGTATTTT
CATTGTPSDTQYF
>NA|NA|15|TRBV6-1|TRBJ1-1
TGTGCCAGCAGTGAAGCTGCGACACCCGGGAGGAAAGCTTTCTTT
CASSEAATPGRKAFF
>NA|NA|13|TRBV6-5|TRBJ1-1
TGTGCCAGCAATCCAAGCCGGGGGACTGAAGCTTTCTTT
CASNPSRGTEAFF
>few|TRBD1|16|TRBV2|TRBJ1-2
TGTGCCAGCAACAACTTTCCGGGACAGGGGGGTCTGGGCTACACCTTC
CASNNFPGQGGLGYTF
>few|TRBD1|14|TRBV28|TRBJ2-7
TGTGCCAGCAGTTCCCCGGGACAGACCTACGAGCAGTACTTC
CASSSPGQTYEQYF
>NA|TRBD2|15|TRBV5-4|TRBJ2-1
TGTGCCAGCAGCTATGGACTAGCGGGAGCAACTGAGCAGTTCTTC
CASSYGLAGATEQFF
>NA|NA|13|TRBV28|TRBJ1-1
TGTGCCAGCAAATTGAGGGCGGGGGCTGAAGCTTTCTTT
CASKLRAGAEAFF
>NA|NA|17|TRBV5-5|TRBJ1-2
TGTGCCAGCAGCAGCAAACAAGTCCAGGGGACAATGTATGGCTACACCTTC
CASSSKQVQGTMYGYTF
>NA|NA|16|TRBV28|TRBJ1-2
TGTGCCAGCACCACAACGCCAACAAAGAGGGTCTATGGCTACACCTTC
CASTTTPTKRVYGYTF
>NA|TRBD1|14|TRBV11-2|TRBJ1-2
TGTGCCAGCAGCCTTCTAACAGGGGACTATGGCTACACCTTC
CASSLLTGDYGYTF
>NA|TRBD2|19|TRBV28|TRBJ2-1
TGTGCCAGCAGATTGGGGACTAGGGGAATGGGGGTTTCCTACAATGAGCAGTTCTTC
CASRLGTRGMGVSYNEQFF
>NA|TRBD1|19|TRBV18|TRBJ1-6
TGTGCCAGCTCATTAACCGGGACAGGAGCCAGATCAGTCAGATCACCCCTCCACTTT
CASSLTGTGARSVRSPLHF
>NA|TRBD1|12|TRBV2|TRBJ1-1
TGTGCCAGCACGGGACAGGGGTTGGAAGCTTTCTTT
CASTGQGLEAFF
>NA|TRBD1|15|TRBV7-8|TRBJ2-7
TGTGCCAGCAGCCGAGCCGGGACAGGGGTAAACGAGCAGTACTTC
CASSRAGTGVNEQYF
>NA|TRBD1|13|TRBV5-1|TRBJ2-7
TGCGCCAGCAGCCTGGACAGGGTGGGGGAGCAGTACTTC
CASSLDRVGEQYF
>NA|TRBD1|17|TRBV19|TRBJ2-2
TGTGCCAGTAGTACCGGACAGGCGAATGCGAACACCGGGGAGCTGTTTTTT
CASSTGQANANTGELFF
>NA|TRBD1|13|TRBV7-9|TRBJ2-5
TGTGCCAGCAGCCGGGGACAGCAAGAGACCCAGTACTTC
CASSRGQQETQYF
>NA|NA|13|TRBV27|TRBJ1-4
TGTGCCAGCCGTGGGGGGGCGAGTGAAAAACTGTTTTTT
CASRGGASEKLFF
>NA|TRBD2|14|TRBV28|TRBJ2-1
TGTGCCAGCAGCGGACTAGCGGTTGGGAATGAGCAGTTCTTC
CASSGLAVGNEQFF
>NA|TRBD2|15|TRBV19|TRBJ2-1
TGTGCCAGCAGGACTAGCGGGAACTCCTACAATGAGCAGTTCTTC
CASRTSGNSYNEQFF
>NA|TRBD1|15|TRBV14|TRBJ2-7
TGTGCCAGCAGCCCACTTGGACAGGGGATATACGAGCAGTACTTC
CASSPLGQGIYEQYF
>few|NA|13|TRBV30|TRBJ2-7
TGTGCCTGGAGTGTGAGGCTAGTTGGCGAGCAGTACTTC
CAWSVRLVGEQYF